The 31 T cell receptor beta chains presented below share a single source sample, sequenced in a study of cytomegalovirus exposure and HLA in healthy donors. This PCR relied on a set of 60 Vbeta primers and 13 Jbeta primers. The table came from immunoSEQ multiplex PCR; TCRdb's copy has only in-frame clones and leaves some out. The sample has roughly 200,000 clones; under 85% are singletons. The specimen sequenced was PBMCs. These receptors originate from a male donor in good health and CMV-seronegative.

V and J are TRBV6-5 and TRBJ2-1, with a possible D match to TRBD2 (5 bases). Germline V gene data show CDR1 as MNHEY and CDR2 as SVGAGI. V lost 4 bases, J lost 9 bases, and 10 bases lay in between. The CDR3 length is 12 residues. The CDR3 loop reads CASSWYAGEQFF. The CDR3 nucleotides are TGTGCCAGCAGTTGGTACGCGGGTGAGCAGTTCTTC.

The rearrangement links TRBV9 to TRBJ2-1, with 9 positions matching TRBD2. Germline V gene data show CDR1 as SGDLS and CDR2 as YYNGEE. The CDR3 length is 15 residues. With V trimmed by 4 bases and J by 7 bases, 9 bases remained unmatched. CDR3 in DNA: TGTGCCAGCAGCATCGGGGGACTAGCTTGGAATGAGCAGTTCTTC. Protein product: CASSIGGLAWNEQFF.

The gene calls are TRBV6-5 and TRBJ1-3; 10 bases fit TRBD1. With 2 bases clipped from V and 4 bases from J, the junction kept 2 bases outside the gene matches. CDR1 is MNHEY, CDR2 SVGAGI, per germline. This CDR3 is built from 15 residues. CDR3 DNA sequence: TGTGCCAGCAGTTACGACAGGGGGCAAGGAAACACCATATATTTT. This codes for CASSYDRGQGNTIYF.

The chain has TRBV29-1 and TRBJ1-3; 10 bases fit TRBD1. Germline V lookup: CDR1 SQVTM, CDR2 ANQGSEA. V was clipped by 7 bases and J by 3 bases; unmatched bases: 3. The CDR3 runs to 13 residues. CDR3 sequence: CSARTGGGNTIYF. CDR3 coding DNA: TGCAGCGCGAGGACAGGGGGTGGAAACACCATATATTTT.

The DNA of the CDR3 is TGTGCCAGCACCCCCTCCCAGCGGAACACCGGGGAGCTGTTTTTT. Its translation: CASTPSQRNTGELFF. The chain has TRBV27 and TRBJ2-2; D is unclear. This CDR3 has 15 residues. Germline assignment: CDR1 MNHEY and CDR2 SMNVEV (reference sequence). Trimming took 7 bases from V and 1 from J, leaving 13 bases between them.

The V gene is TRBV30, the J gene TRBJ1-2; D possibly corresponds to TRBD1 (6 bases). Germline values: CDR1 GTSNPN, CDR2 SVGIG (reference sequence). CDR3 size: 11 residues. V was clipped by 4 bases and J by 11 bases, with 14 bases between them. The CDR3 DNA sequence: TGTGCCTGGACGCTAGACAGGTTGTACACCTTC. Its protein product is CAWTLDRLYTF.

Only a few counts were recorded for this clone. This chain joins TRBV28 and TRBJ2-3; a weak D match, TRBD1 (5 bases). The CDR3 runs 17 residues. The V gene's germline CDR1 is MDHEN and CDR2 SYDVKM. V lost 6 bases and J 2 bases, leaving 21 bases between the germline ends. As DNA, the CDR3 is TGTGCCAGCAGCACCCCATTTGGCAGGGTCGACACAGATACGCAGTATTTT. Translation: CASSTPFGRVDTDTQYF.

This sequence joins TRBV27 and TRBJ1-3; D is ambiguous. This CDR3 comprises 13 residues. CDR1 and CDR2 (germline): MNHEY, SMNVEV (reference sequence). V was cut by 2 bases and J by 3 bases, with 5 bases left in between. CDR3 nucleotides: TGTGCCAGCAGTTTAACTTTTGGAAACACCATATATTTT. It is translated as CASSLTFGNTIYF.

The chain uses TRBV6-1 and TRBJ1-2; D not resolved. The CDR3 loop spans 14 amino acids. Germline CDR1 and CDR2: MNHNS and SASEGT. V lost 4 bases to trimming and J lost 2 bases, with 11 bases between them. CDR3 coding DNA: TGTGCCAGCAGTGCCTGGATGCGGAACTATGGCTACACCTTC. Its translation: CASSAWMRNYGYTF.

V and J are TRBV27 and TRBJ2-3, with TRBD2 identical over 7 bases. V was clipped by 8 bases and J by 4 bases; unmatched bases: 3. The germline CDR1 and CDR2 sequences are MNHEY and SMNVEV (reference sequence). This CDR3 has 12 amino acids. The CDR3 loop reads CASRGDPDTQYF. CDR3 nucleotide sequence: TGTGCCAGCCGGGGGGATCCAGATACGCAGTATTTT.

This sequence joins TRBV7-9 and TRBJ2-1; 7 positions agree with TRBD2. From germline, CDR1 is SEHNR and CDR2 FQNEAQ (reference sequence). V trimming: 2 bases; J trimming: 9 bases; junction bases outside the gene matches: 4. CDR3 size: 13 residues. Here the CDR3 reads CASSLSTGGEQFF. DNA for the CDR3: TGTGCCAGCAGCTTAAGTACGGGAGGTGAGCAGTTCTTC. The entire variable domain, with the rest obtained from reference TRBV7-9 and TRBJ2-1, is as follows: DTGVSQNPRHKITKRGQNVTFRCDPISEHNRLYWYRQTLGQGPEFLTYFQNEAQLEKSRLLSDRFSAERPKGSFSTLEIQRTEQGDSAMYLCASSLSTGGEQFFGPGTRLTVL.

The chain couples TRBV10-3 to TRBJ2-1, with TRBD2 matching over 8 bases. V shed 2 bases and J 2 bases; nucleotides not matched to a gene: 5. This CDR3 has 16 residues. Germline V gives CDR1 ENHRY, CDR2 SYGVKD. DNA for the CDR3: TGTGCCATCAGTGAGGGGGCGGGAGGCCCCTACAATGAGCAGTTCTTC. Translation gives CAISEGAGGPYNEQFF.

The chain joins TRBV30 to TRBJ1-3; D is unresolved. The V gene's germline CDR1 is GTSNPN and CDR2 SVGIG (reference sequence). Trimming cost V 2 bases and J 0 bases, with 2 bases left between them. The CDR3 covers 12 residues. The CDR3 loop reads CAWSYSGNTIYF. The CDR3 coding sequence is TGTGCCTGGAGTTACTCTGGAAACACCATATATTTT.

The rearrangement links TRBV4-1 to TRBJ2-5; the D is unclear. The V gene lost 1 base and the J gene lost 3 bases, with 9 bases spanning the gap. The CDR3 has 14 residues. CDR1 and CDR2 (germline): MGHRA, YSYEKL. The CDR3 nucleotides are TGCGCCAGCAGCCAAGGCAGGTTCAAAGAGACCCAGTACTTC. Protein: CASSQGRFKETQYF.

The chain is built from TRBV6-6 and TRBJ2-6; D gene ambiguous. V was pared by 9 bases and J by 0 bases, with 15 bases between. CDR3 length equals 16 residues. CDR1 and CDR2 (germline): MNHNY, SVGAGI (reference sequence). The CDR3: CASRRGRYSGANVLTF. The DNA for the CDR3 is TGTGCCAGTCGTCGAGGCAGATACTCTGGGGCCAACGTCCTGACTTTC.

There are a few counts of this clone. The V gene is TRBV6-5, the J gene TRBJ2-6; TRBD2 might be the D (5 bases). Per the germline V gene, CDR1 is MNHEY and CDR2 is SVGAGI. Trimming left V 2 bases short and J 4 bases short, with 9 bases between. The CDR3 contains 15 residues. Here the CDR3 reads CASSYRGTGANVLTF. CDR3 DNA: TGTGCCAGCAGTTACCGGGGAACCGGGGCCAACGTCCTGACTTTC.

The CDR3 DNA reads TGTGCCAGCAGCGCCGGACTGAGGAACACTGAAGCTTTCTTT. This sequence encodes CASSAGLRNTEAFF. The gene calls are TRBV7-2 and TRBJ1-1, with D unclear. Trimming removed 5 bases at V and 1 base at J, with 11 bases between. From germline, CDR1 is SGHTA and CDR2 FQGNSA. There are 14 residues in the CDR3.

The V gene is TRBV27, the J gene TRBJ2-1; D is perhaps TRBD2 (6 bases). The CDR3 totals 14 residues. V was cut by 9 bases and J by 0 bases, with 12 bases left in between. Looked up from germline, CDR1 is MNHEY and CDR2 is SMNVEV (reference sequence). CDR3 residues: CASRRGPSYNEQFF. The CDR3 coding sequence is TGTGCCAGTAGGAGGGGCCCCTCCTACAATGAGCAGTTCTTC.

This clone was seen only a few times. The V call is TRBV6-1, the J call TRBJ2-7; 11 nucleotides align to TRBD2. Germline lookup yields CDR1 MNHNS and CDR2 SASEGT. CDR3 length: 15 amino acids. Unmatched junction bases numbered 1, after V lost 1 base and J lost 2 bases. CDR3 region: CASSEETSGAYEQYF. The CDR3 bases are TGTGCCAGCAGTGAAGAGACTAGCGGGGCCTACGAGCAGTACTTC.

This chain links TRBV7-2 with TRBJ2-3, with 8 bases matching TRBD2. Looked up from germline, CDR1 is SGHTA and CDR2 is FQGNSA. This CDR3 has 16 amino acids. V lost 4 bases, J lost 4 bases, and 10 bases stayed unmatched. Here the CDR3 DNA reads TGTGCCAGCAGCTCCGGGATAGCGGGATATTCAGATACGCAGTATTTT. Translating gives CASSSGIAGYSDTQYF.

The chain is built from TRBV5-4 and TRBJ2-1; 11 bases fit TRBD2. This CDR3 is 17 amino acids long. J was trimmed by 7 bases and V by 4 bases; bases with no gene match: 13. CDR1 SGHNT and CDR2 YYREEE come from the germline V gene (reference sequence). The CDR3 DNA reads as TGTGCCAGCAGCGCAACCCACGGACTAGCGGGTCGAAATGAGCAGTTCTTC. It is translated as CASSATHGLAGRNEQFF.

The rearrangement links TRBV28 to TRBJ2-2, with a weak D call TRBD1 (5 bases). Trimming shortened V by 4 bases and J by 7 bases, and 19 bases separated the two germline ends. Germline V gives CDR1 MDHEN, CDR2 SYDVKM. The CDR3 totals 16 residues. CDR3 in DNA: TGTGCCAGCAGTTCCCCGGTAGGGGCGGCCTTCGGGGAGCTGTTTTTT. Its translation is CASSSPVGAAFGELFF.

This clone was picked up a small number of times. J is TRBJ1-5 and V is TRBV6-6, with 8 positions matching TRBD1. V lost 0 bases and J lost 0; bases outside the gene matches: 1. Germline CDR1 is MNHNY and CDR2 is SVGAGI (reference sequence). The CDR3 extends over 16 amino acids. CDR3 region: CASSYSTGVSNQPQHF. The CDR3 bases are TGTGCCAGCAGTTACTCGACAGGGGTTAGCAATCAGCCCCAGCATTTT.

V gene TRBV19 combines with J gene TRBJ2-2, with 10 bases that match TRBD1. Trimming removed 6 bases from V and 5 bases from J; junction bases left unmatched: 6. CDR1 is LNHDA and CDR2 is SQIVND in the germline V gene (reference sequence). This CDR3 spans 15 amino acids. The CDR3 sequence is CASSQTGGATGELFF. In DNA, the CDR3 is TGTGCCAGTAGCCAGACAGGGGGCGCGACCGGGGAGCTGTTTTTT.

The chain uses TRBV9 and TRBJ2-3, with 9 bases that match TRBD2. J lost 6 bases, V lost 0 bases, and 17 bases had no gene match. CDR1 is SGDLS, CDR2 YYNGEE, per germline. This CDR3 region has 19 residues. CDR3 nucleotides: TGTGCCAGCAGCGTAGAGTCCGGGGGCGGGAGGGGGCAGAGGGATACGCAGTATTTT. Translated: CASSVESGGGRGQRDTQYF.

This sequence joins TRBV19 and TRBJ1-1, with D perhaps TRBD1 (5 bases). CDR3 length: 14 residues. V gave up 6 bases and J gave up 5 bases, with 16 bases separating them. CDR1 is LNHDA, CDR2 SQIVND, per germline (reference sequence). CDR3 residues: CASRGAGTKTEAFF. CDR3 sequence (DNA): TGTGCCAGTAGAGGGGCAGGTACCAAAACTGAAGCTTTCTTT.

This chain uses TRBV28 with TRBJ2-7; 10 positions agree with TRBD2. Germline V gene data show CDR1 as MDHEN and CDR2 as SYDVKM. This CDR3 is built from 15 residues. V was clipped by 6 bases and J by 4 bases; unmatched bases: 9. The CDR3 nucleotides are TGTGCCAGCAGCACCCCCGGACTAGCGGCTTACGAGCAGTACTTC. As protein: CASSTPGLAAYEQYF.

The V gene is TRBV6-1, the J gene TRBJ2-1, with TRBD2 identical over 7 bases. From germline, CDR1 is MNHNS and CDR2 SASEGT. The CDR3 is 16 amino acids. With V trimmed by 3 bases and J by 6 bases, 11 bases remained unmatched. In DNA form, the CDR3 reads TGTGCCAGCAGTGATCACCCCAGCGGGACTTTCAATGAGCAGTTCTTC. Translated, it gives CASSDHPSGTFNEQFF.

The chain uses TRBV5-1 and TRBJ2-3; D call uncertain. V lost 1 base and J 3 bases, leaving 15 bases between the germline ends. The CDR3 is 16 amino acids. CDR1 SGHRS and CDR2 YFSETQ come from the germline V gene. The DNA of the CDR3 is TGCGCCAGCAGCTTGTGGAGTAGTATGGAGACAGATACGCAGTATTTT. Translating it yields CASSLWSSMETDTQYF.

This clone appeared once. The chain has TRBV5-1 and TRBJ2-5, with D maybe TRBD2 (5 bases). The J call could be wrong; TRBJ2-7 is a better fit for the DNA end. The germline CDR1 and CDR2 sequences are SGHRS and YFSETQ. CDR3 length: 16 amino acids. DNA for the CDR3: TGCGCCAGCAGCTTGGTCCCAGCGGTTGACTCCTACGAGCAGTACTTC. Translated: CASSLVPAVDSYEQYF.

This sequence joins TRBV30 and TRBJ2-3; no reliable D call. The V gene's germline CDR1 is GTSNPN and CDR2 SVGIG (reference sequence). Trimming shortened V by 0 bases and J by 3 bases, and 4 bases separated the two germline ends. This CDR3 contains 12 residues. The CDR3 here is CAWSVSTDTQYF. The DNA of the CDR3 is TGTGCCTGGAGTGTATCTACAGATACGCAGTATTTT.